The rows below give T cell receptor beta chains drawn from one sample of a study of Tregs in tolerant kidney transplant recipients. Produced via immunoSEQ multiplex PCR; TCRdb's table is partial and in-frame only. The sample has approximately 45,000 clones, nearly 97% seen once. Their antigens are not known. The specimen was Tregs from blood cultured with allogeneic cells. Receptor source: a human donor in good health. CDR3s include the opening cysteine and the closing phenylalanine or tryptophan. Size tells how often a clone was seen (once, few, many) or the class of an expanded clone, and some rows leave it out.

abundance | v_gene | CDR3aa
. | TRBV11-2 | CASSSRKGTVSYEQYF
. | TRBV30 | CAWSVTGLRRRNTEAFF
. | TRBV28 | CASRTDRYNVLTF
. | TRBV6-5 | CASSYLQGNTGELFF
. | TRBV18 | CASSPQGANTEAFF
. | TRBV9 | CASSLSSGNTIYF
once | TRBV6-1 | CASSPRAYGYTF
. | TRBV11-3 | CASSLEGTQYF
. | TRBV7-9 | CASSLAPRGRIHYTF
. | TRBV29-1 | CSAFWAVGTEAFF
. | TRBV6-5 | CASSYSRGGFDEQYF
few | TRBV27 | CASRPVLPNYGYTF
. | TRBV10-1 | CASTGSVDGYTF
. | TRBV6-5 | CASSYRQNTEAFF
. | TRBV7-8 | CASSFRPGARSYNEQFF
. | TRBV5-1 | CASRERGPNTGELFF
. | TRBV18 | CASSPLRGQGTTEGEQYF
. | TRBV4-1 | CASSPSDRASQYF
few | TRBV9 | CASSGGREDYEQYF
. | TRBV5-1 | CASSLGSGDPLAFYEQYF
once | TRBV2 | CASRDSTNTGELFF
. | TRBV7-2 | CASSLLGMSTEAFF
. | TRBV5-4 | CASSSGQASLGEKLFF
. | TRBV10-3 | CAISVNRGEQYF
. | TRBV6-1 | CASTTHWNYNSPLHF
. | TRBV5-6 | CASSLPGAVGYTF
. | TRBV5-1 | CASSKAGHTEAFF
. | TRBV30 | CAWSFNRGGYTF
. | TRBV29-1 | CSGIAGPYNEQFF
. | TRBV7-9 | CASSARDREGGYTF
. | TRBV30 | CAWSGGPLNTEAFF
once | TRBV7-2 | CASSLTVYGEQYF
. | TRBV5-1 | CASSLGPTGWAETQYF
. | TRBV9 | CASSVEARTGIYEQYF
. | TRBV6-5 | CASSYVGGRGYGYTF
. | TRBV5-1 | CASSPPASSYNEQFF
. | TRBV6-5 | CASSSGGSFSGELFF
. | TRBV5-1 | CASSLEGIYEQYF
once | TRBV9 | CASSVSPTGPMNTEAFF
. | TRBV10-1 | CASSKTWGSGYTF
. | TRBV15 | CATSRGGASSYNSPLHF
. | TRBV5-1 | CASSLGLQGQPQHF
. | TRBV29-1 | CSGLEAFSGANVLTF
. | TRBV4-1 | CASSLFGTQETQYF
. | TRBV6-5 | CASSYSISGVTEAFF
once | TRBV6-5 | CASRPGTGYYEQYF
. | TRBV11-3 | CASSLVHFNEQFF
. | TRBV6-6 | CASSPSGASGANVLTF
. | TRBV19 | CASSPSGPYYGYTF
. | TRBV6-5 | CASSLDSYNEQFF
. | TRBV7-9 | CASSLGQLAKNIQYF